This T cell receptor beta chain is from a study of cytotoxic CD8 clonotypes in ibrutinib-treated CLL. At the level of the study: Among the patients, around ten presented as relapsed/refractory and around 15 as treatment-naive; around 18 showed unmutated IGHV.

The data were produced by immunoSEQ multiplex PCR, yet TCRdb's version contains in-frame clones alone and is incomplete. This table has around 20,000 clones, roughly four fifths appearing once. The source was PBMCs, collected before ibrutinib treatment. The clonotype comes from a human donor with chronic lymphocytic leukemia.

CDR3 nucleotide sequence: TGCGCCAGCAGTGAGTGGGGAGGCACTGAAGCTTTCTTT. It is translated as CASSEWGGTEAFF. The chain joins TRBV10-2 to TRBJ1-1; no firm D call. Germline V gene data show CDR1 as WSHSY and CDR2 as SAAADI. The V and J ends lost 1 base and 4 bases respectively, with 7 bases between them. The CDR3 spans 13 residues.